This T cell receptor (beta chain) was profiled in a study of blood T cell repertoires in COVID-19. This clone was seen just once. Sequenced by immunoSEQ multiplex PCR; TCRdb stores in-frame clones only, minus some. In the table there are about 180,000 clones, more than 80% of which are singletons. The junction had 8 bases not matched to a gene; V was cut back by 8 bases and J by 5 bases. CDR3 length equals 13 residues. The germline V gene encodes CDR1 SNHLY and CDR2 FYNNEI. The TCR was taken from a man between 35 and 55 years old who had recovered from COVID-19. Sequenced: PBMCs or T cells enriched from blood (not recorded which). The J gene is TRBJ2-7, the V gene TRBV2, with 8 bases identical to TRBD1. This chain's CDR3 is CASPRGPGDEQYF. CDR3 coding DNA: TGTGCCAGCCCCAGGGGGCCCGGGGACGAGCAGTACTTC. The whole variable domain, filled in from reference TRBV2 and TRBJ2-7, reads EPEVTQTPSHQVTQMGQEVILRCVPISNHLYFYWYRQILGQKVEFLVSFYNNEISEKSEIFDDQFSVERPDGSNFTLKIRSTKLEDSAMYFCASPRGPGDEQYFGPGTRLTVT.